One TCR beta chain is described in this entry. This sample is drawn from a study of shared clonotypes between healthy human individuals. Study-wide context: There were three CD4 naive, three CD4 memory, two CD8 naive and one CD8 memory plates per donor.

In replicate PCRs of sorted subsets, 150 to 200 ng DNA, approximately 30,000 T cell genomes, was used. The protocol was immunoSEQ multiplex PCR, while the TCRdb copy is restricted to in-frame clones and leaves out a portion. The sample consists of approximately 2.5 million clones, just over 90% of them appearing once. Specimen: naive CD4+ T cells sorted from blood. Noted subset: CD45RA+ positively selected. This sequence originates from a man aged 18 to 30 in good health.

The CDR3 region is CAISDRDRWSYEQYF. The DNA for the CDR3 is TGTGCCATCAGTGACCGGGACAGGTGGAGCTACGAGCAGTACTTC. The chain has TRBV10-3 and TRBJ2-7; 8 nucleotides match TRBD1. Losses at the gene ends were 3 bases for V and 3 bases for J; bases not matched to a gene: 7. The CDR3 length is 15 residues. Germline V gene data show CDR1 as ENHRY and CDR2 as SYGVKD.